Each of the 25 T cell receptor beta chains below was sequenced from the same sample in a study of post-analysis software for immune sequencing data. Study findings and constraints: In patients, TRBV5-6, TRBV5-1 and TRBV20-1 belonged to roughly five TRBV segments found more frequently than in controls.

These receptors are not linked to any known antigen. Sequencing libraries made from TCR beta cDNA carried unique molecular identifiers. TCRdb reprocessed the PCR reads via MiXCR and lists one record per CDR3 protein. There are about 570,000 distinct CDR3 sequences in the sample; 34% occur only once, and 5% to 6% lies in the top ten. The sample comprised blood. The origin of the receptors is a girl aged 2 to 17 with multiple sclerosis.

This clonotype turned up a few times. The chain is built from TRBV29-1 and TRBJ1-1, with D uncertain. The CDR3 consists of 12 residues. V lost 8 bases and J lost 1, with 11 bases in between. Looked up from germline, CDR1 is SQVTM and CDR2 is ANQGSEA. The CDR3 region has the DNA TGCAGCTTTGGGGAGGCGAACACTGAAGCTTTCTTT. It yields the protein CSFGEANTEAFF.

The chain links TRBV6-1 to TRBJ2-1; D unresolved. Near its end, the DNA agrees better with TRBJ2-7, so the J call may be wrong. CDR1 MNHNS and CDR2 SASEGT come from the germline V gene. The length of the CDR3 is 11 residues. CDR3 DNA sequence: TGTGCCAGCAGGGCATACAATGAGCAGTACTTC. Its protein product is CASRAYNEQYF.

This clonotype has more than one count but fewer than ten. The chain couples TRBV6-2 or TRBV6-3 to TRBJ2-7; D might be TRBD2 (5 bases). There are 13 residues in the CDR3. Germline CDR1 MNHEY, CDR2 SVGEGT. Trimming removed 8 bases at V and 2 bases at J, with 13 bases between. The CDR3 reads CASGSLNPYEQYF. The CDR3 bases are TGTGCCAGCGGGAGCCTCAACCCCTACGAGCAGTACTTC.

This sequence joins TRBV10-3 and TRBJ2-1; 9 bases fit TRBD1. Germline CDR1 reads ENHRY; CDR2 reads SYGVKD. V gave up 2 bases and J gave up 10 bases; unmatched junction bases: 9. The CDR3 is 15 amino acids. The CDR3: CAISERTGEGEEQFF. DNA of the CDR3: TGTGCCATCAGTGAGAGGACAGGGGAAGGAGAAGAGCAGTTCTTC.

V and J are TRBV20-1 and TRBJ2-7; D might be TRBD2 (6 bases). The CDR3 consists of 14 residues. Germline CDR1 is DFQATT and CDR2 is SNEGSKA (reference sequence). Trimming pared 0 bases from V and 4 bases from J, leaving 13 bases between. The DNA for the CDR3 is TGCAGTGCTAGAGACAAGCAAGGAGGGTACGAGCAGTACTTC. Translated, it gives CSARDKQGGYEQYF.

The chain carries TRBV5-1 and TRBJ2-5; 7 bases align to TRBD1. Looked up from germline, CDR1 is SGHRS and CDR2 is YFSETQ. CDR3 length equals 16 residues. J gave up 1 base and V 7 bases, and 13 bases lay outside the gene matches. The CDR3: CASGRETGDSQETQYF. For the CDR3, the DNA is TGCGCCAGCGGTCGTGAAACAGGGGATTCCCAAGAGACCCAGTACTTC.

V and J are TRBV9 and TRBJ1-1, with a weak D call TRBD1 (6 bases). With 3 bases removed from V and 5 bases from J, the gap between germline ends came to 14 bases. The CDR3 loop spans 14 amino acids. CDR1 and CDR2 (germline): SGDLS, YYNGEE. CDR3 nucleotides: TGTGCCAGCAGCGAGGCCAGGGGTGGGACTGAAGCTTTCTTT. Translated: CASSEARGGTEAFF. Looking up the rest from reference TRBV9 and TRBJ1-1 gives the full variable domain: DSGVTQTPKHLITATGQRVTLRCSPRSGDLSVYWYQQSLDQGLQFLIQYYNGEERAKGNILERFSAQQFPDLHSELNLSSLELGDSALYFCASSEARGGTEAFFGQGTRLTVV.

The chain recombines TRBV11-2 with TRBJ2-4; TRBD2 matches at 11 bases. The germline gives CDR1 SGHAT, CDR2 FQNNGV. V lost 5 bases, J lost 7 bases, and 7 bases stayed unmatched. The CDR3 runs to 15 residues. For the CDR3, the DNA is TGTGCCAGCAGCCTTCTAGCGGGAGGCGGGAACATTCAGTACTTC. Translation gives CASSLLAGGGNIQYF.

This rearrangement joins TRBV6-5 to TRBJ1-2, with D possibly matching TRBD1 (5 bases). Germline lookup yields CDR1 MNHEY and CDR2 SVGAGI. Between the trimmed V and J ends, which lost 3 bases and 6 bases, there was a span of 11 bases. This CDR3 comprises 13 residues. This CDR3 is CASSYIAGHGYTF. The DNA for the CDR3 is TGTGCCAGCAGTTATATTGCAGGGCATGGCTACACCTTC.

This chain links TRBV15 with TRBJ2-5; D is undetermined. The CDR3 runs to 14 residues. Germline V lookup: CDR1 LNHNV, CDR2 YYDKDF (reference sequence). V lost 0 bases to trimming and J lost 3 bases, with 8 bases between them. The CDR3 DNA reads TGTGCCACCAGCAGAGAACGGGCAGAAGAGACCCAGTACTTC. Protein sequence: CATSRERAEETQYF.

The V call is TRBV7-2, the J call TRBJ1-5, with 7 bases aligning to TRBD1. Per the germline V gene, CDR1 is SGHTA and CDR2 is FQGNSA. The V and J ends lost 4 bases and 5 bases, in that order; junction bases with no gene match: 8. This CDR3 region has 15 residues. The CDR3 nucleotides are TGTGCCAGCAGCTCCGTCACAGGGGAAGATCAGCCCCAGCATTTT. Translated, it gives CASSSVTGEDQPQHF. Full variable domain (rest looked up from reference TRBV7-2 and TRBJ1-5): GAGVSQSPSNKVTEKGKDVELRCDPISGHTALYWYRQSLGQGLEFLIYFQGNSAPDKSGLPSDRFSAERTGGSVSTLTIQRTQQEDSAVYLCASSSVTGEDQPQHFGDGTRLSIL.

The CDR3 nucleotides are TGTGCCATCACAAACACCGGGGAGCTGTTTTTT. It encodes CAITNTGELFF. The chain combines TRBV10-3 with TRBJ2-2; D is ambiguous. From germline, CDR1 is ENHRY and CDR2 SYGVKD. V gave up 7 bases and J gave up 2 bases, with 2 bases separating them. This CDR3 region has 11 residues.

This clonotype showed up just a few times. The chain joins TRBV5-4 to TRBJ2-5; 8 positions match TRBD2. V was clipped by 0 bases and J by 4 bases; unmatched bases: 5. The V gene's germline CDR1 is SGHNT and CDR2 YYREEE (reference sequence). The CDR3 covers 15 residues. The CDR3 is CASSLVRGEAETQYF. CDR3 DNA: TGTGCCAGCAGCTTGGTGCGGGGGGAGGCAGAGACCCAGTACTTC. Combining the CDR3 with reference TRBV5-4 and TRBJ2-5 gives the whole variable domain ETGVTQSPTHLIKTRGQQVTLRCSSQSGHNTVSWYQQALGQGPQFIFQYYREEENGRGNFPPRFSGLQFPNYSSELNVNALELDDSALYLCASSLVRGEAETQYFGPGTRLLVL.

The chain links TRBV7-8 to TRBJ2-7, with 9 bases fitting TRBD2. Trimming at V came to 0 bases and at J to 2 bases, leaving 5 bases not matched to a gene. CDR3 size: 16 residues. CDR1 is SGHVS, CDR2 FQNEAQ, per germline. CDR3 sequence reads: CASSLASGGPPYEQYF. In DNA, the CDR3 is TGTGCCAGCAGCTTAGCAAGCGGGGGGCCTCCCTACGAGCAGTACTTC.

J is TRBJ2-1 and V is TRBV6-2 or TRBV6-3; no reliable D call. The germline CDR1 and CDR2 sequences are MNHEY and SVGEGT. The length of the CDR3 is 15 residues. Trimming removed 7 bases at V and 10 bases at J, with 23 bases between. DNA of the CDR3: TGTGCCAGCAATCACCTCCTGAGTCGTGCCTACGAGCAGTTCTTC. This translates into CASNHLLSRAYEQFF.

This rearrangement joins TRBV10-2 to TRBJ2-7; D perhaps matches TRBD2 (6 bases). This CDR3 has 14 amino acids. The V gene's germline CDR1 is WSHSY and CDR2 SAAADI. Trimming took off 0 bases at V and 4 bases at J, with 10 bases between the two ends. In DNA, the CDR3 is TGCGCCAGCAGTGAGTCGGGCGGACTATACGAGCAGTACTTC. Residues: CASSESGGLYEQYF.

The sample holds a few counts of this clonotype. The chain links TRBV5-1 to TRBJ2-3; unclear D gene. From germline, CDR1 is SGHRS and CDR2 YFSETQ. This CDR3 is 14 amino acids long. V lost 0 bases and J lost 4, with 9 bases in between. CDR3 sequence reads: CASSLALSADTQYF. CDR3 nucleotide sequence: TGCGCCAGCAGCTTGGCCTTGAGCGCAGATACGCAGTATTTT.

This chain links TRBV12-3 or TRBV12-4 with TRBJ2-7; 7 bases fit TRBD1. Unmatched junction bases numbered 8, after V lost 2 bases and J lost 1 base. The CDR3 loop spans 16 amino acids. CDR3 sequence reads: CASSLPTGARSYEQYF. In DNA form, the CDR3 reads TGTGCCAGCAGTTTACCTACAGGGGCTAGGTCCTACGAGCAGTACTTC.

This clonotype was seen only a few times. The chain couples TRBV5-1 to TRBJ2-1; TRBD1 is a possible D gene (7 bases). The CDR3 is 14 amino acids. The germline CDR1 and CDR2 sequences are SGHRS and YFSETQ. V lost 4 bases, J lost 8 bases, and 16 bases lay in between. The CDR3 here is CASSEATGEDEQFF. Written as DNA, the CDR3 is TGCGCCAGCAGCGAAGCCACAGGGGAGGATGAGCAGTTCTTC.

This clonotype has a handful of counts. The rearrangement joins TRBV10-2 to TRBJ2-7; D is unresolved. Trimming removed 11 bases at V and 2 bases at J, with 13 bases between. In germline, CDR1 is WSHSY, CDR2 SAAADI. The CDR3 has 12 residues. This CDR3 is CACVSQAYEQYF. In DNA, the CDR3 is TGCGCCTGCGTCTCTCAGGCCTACGAGCAGTACTTC.

For this clonotype: Lacking the conserved final phenylalanine or tryptophan, this CDR3 likely reflects a read error. This chain uses TRBV4-2 with TRBJ2-3; TRBD1 aligns across 11 bases. The CDR3 contains 16 residues. Trimming removed 3 bases from V and 4 bases from J; junction bases left unmatched: 6. In germline, CDR1 is LGHNA, CDR2 YNFKEQ. The DNA of the CDR3 is TGTGCCAGCAGCCAGGTGGACAGGGGGCTCGCAGATACGCAGTATTGT. Residues: CASSQVDRGLADTQYC.

This clonotype was seen a handful of times. The rearrangement links TRBV9 to TRBJ2-4; possibly TRBD2 for D (7 bases). The V end lost 4 bases, the J end lost 0 bases, and 20 bases lay between the germline ends. This CDR3 has 18 residues. Germline CDR1 SGDLS, CDR2 YYNGEE. CDR3 sequence: CASSSQGGALLAKNIQYF. In DNA form, the CDR3 reads TGTGCCAGCAGCTCACAAGGGGGGGCCCTCCTAGCCAAAAACATTCAGTACTTC.

This rearrangement joins TRBV5-1 to TRBJ1-1; 10 bases match TRBD1. CDR1 SGHRS and CDR2 YFSETQ come from the germline V gene. This CDR3 contains 13 residues. The trim removed 5 bases at V and 8 bases at J, leaving 6 bases unmatched. CDR3 loop: CASSRTGGYEAFF. The DNA for the CDR3 is TGCGCCAGCAGTCGGACAGGGGGTTACGAAGCTTTCTTT.

The chain recombines TRBV5-1 with TRBJ2-3; tentative D call: TRBD2 (5 bases). Trimming took 4 bases from V and 5 from J, leaving 11 bases between them. This CDR3 is 13 amino acids long. The germline V gene encodes CDR1 SGHRS and CDR2 YFSETQ. The CDR3 DNA sequence: TGCGCCAGCAGCGGGCAGGCGGGAGATACGCAGTATTTT. This codes for CASSGQAGDTQYF.

This clonotype turned up a few times. The junction does not match germline at one end; this may be a read error. This chain links TRBV5-1 with TRBJ1-5, with D possibly being TRBD1 (5 bases). The CDR3 runs to 16 residues. From germline, CDR1 is SGHRS and CDR2 YFSETQ. DNA of the CDR3: TGCGCCAGCAGCGGCCTAAAAAGGGACGGGGTTCAGCCCCGGCATTTT. This sequence encodes CASSGLKRDGVQPRHF.